The clone carrying this TCR beta chain turned up a few times. What it binds is not known. This entry is derived from a study of blood T cells in healthy people across ages. Study-wide results and caveats: Higher naive T cell percentage went strongly together with higher TCR beta diversity.

A second PCR of 7 to 11 cycles used a sample-barcoded 5' primer and a J-beta primer mix. Every cDNA molecule carried a tag from a template-switch adaptor bearing 12 random nucleotides. TCRdb analysed the 5' RACE reads with MiXCR anew, one entry per CDR3 protein. The sample records approximately 850,000 distinct CDR3 sequences, about 42% being singletons. Caucasian individuals from Russia who were healthy and aged about 6 to 90 acted as donors. The ends lost 5 bases at V and 6 bases at J; junction bases unmatched: 8. Germline-derived CDR1 and CDR2 are DFQATT and SNEGSKA (reference sequence). The CDR3 runs 14 residues.

Sequenced sample: blood. This clonotype was obtained from a man in his sixties in good health. The chain carries TRBV20-1 and TRBJ2-1; TRBD1 aligns across 9 bases. The CDR3 sequence: CSAWRDRARNEQFF. The CDR3 coding sequence is TGCAGTGCTTGGCGGGACAGGGCCCGCAATGAGCAGTTCTTC.